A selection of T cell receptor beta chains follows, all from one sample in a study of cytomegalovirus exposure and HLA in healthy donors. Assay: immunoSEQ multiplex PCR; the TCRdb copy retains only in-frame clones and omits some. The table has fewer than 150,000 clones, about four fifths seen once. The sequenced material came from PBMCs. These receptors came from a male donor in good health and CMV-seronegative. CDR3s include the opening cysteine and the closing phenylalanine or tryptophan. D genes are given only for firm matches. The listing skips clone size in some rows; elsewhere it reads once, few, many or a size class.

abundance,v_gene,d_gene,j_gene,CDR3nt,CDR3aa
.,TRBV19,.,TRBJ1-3,TGTGCCAGTCAAGAGGGATACTCTGGAAACACCATATATTTT,CASQEGYSGNTIYF
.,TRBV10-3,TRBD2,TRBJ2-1,TGTGCCATCAGTGAGTCGTCGGGGGGGAGCTACAATGAGCAGTTCTTC,CAISESSGGSYNEQFF
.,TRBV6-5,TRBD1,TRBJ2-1,TGTGCCAGCAGCTCAACAGGGGGCTCGGGCAATGAGCAGTTCTTC,CASSSTGGSGNEQFF
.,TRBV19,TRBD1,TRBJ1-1,TGTGCCAGTAGGAGACTCGACAGGGCCTCATCGGTGAACACTGAAGCTTTCTTT,CASRRLDRASSVNTEAFF
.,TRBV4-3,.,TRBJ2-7,TGCGCCAGCAGCTTCGGGACTTTTACCTACGAGCAGTACTTC,CASSFGTFTYEQYF
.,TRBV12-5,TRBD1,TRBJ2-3,TGTGCTAGTGGCTCGGGACAGGGAACCACAGATACGCAGTATTTT,CASGSGQGTTDTQYF
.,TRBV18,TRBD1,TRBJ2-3,TGTGCCAGCTCACTCATCGGACAGGGACTGAGCACAGATACGCAGTATTTT,CASSLIGQGLSTDTQYF
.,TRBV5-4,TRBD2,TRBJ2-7,TGTGCCAGCAGCTTAAGTTCTTCGGGGGGGACCTACGAGCAGTACTTC,CASSLSSSGGTYEQYF
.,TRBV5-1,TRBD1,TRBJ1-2,TGCGCCAGCAGCCGGGACAGTGGTAACTATGGCTACACCTTC,CASSRDSGNYGYTF
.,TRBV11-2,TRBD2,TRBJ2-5,TGTGCCAGCAGCCGTCGGACTAGCGGGGGGTTCCAAGAGACCCAGTACTTC,CASSRRTSGGFQETQYF
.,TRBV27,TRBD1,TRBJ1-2,TGTGCCAGCAGTTCAATCGGACAGGGGGCGGACTATGGCTACACCTTC,CASSSIGQGADYGYTF
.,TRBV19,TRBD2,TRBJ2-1,TGTGCCAGTACTGGTGCTAGCGGGAGTTCCGCCTACAATGAGCAGTTCTTC,CASTGASGSSAYNEQFF
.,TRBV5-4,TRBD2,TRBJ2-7,TGTGCCAGCAGCCCGGGACTAGCGGGAGGGCCGTCCTACGAGCAGTACTTC,CASSPGLAGGPSYEQYF
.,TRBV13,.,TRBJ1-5,TGTGCCAGCAGCTTAGGGCAGAACAATCAGCCCCAGCATTTT,CASSLGQNNQPQHF
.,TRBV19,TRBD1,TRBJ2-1,TGTGCCAGTAGTTCTCGTACAGGGGGCCGCTCCTACAATGAGCAGTTCTTC,CASSSRTGGRSYNEQFF
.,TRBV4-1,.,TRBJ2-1,TGCGCCAGCAGCCAAGTTCAGGGCAGGGGTGGAAATGAGCAGTTCTTC,CASSQVQGRGGNEQFF
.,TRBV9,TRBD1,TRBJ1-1,TGTGCCAGCAGCCCTTATGGAGTGACAGGGGGTGCGAACACTGAAGCTTTCTTT,CASSPYGVTGGANTEAFF
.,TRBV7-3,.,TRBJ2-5,TGTGCCAGCAGCTTAGGGCCAAAAGAGACCCAGTACTTC,CASSLGPKETQYF
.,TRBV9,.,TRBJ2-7,TGTGCCAGCAGCCCCTGGGACACCACCGGGGAGCAGTACTTC,CASSPWDTTGEQYF
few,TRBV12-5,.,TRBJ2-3,TGTGCTAGTGCCCCTGATCGGTCAATTTCATATACGCAGTATTTT,CASAPDRSISYTQYF
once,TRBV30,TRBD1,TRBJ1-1,TGTGCCTGGAACCAGGGGGCTAGCACTGAAGCTTTCTTT,CAWNQGASTEAFF
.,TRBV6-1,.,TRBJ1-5,TGTGCCAGCAGTGATCCCGGCAGGAGCAATCAGCCCCAGCATTTT,CASSDPGRSNQPQHF
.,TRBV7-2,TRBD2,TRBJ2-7,TGTGCCAGCAGCTTATGGTTGAGCGGGGGGTTCTACGAGCAGTACTTC,CASSLWLSGGFYEQYF
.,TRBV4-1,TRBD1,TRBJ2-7,TGCGCCAGCAGCCACGCACAAACAGGGGGCCCCTACGAGCAGTACTTC,CASSHAQTGGPYEQYF
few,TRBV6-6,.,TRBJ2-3,TGTGCCAGCAGTTACGCGACAGATACGCAGTATTTT,CASSYATDTQYF
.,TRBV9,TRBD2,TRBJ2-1,TGTGCCAGCAGCCCTAGCGGGAGCTCCTACAATGAGCAGTTCTTC,CASSPSGSSYNEQFF
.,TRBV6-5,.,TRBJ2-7,TGTGCCAGCATCCCGACTAGTGGGGGCTACGAGCAGTACTTC,CASIPTSGGYEQYF
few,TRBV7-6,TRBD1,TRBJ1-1,TGTGCCAGCAGCAAAAGTGCGGGACAGGGCCCTTCCGGCACTGAAGCTTTCTTT,CASSKSAGQGPSGTEAFF
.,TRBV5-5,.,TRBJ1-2,TGTGCCAGCAGCTTGGCCGCCAGGGGCCTGGGCTACACCTTC,CASSLAARGLGYTF
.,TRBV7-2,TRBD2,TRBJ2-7,TGTGCCAGCAGCTTAGGCCCTCTAGCGGGGGGGAACGGGTACGAGCAGTACTTC,CASSLGPLAGGNGYEQYF
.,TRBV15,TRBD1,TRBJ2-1,TGTGCCACCAGCCCACGGACAGGGGGCTTGTACAATGAGCAGTTCTTC,CATSPRTGGLYNEQFF
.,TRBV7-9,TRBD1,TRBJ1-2,TGTTCCAGCAGCCCTGGACAGGGGAGTATTGTTCCTTATGGCTACACCTTC,CSSSPGQGSIVPYGYTF
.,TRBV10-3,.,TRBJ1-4,TGTGCCATCAGTGGGGAGGGGGGCACTAATGAAAAACTGTTTTTT,CAISGEGGTNEKLFF
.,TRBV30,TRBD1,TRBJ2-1,TGTGCCTGGGTTAGACAGGGGGGCCTCTCCTACAATGAGCAGTTCTTC,CAWVRQGGLSYNEQFF
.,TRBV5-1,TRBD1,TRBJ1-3,TGCGCCAGCAGCTTGGTAGGGGGCTCTAGTGGAAACACCATATATTTT,CASSLVGGSSGNTIYF
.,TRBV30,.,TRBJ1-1,TGTGCCTGGAGTCCAGGCGTCCAAAAGGTTGGTGAAGCTTTCTTT,CAWSPGVQKVGEAFF
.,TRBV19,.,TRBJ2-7,TGTGCCAGTAGTATAGCTGGCACCCTCTTCTACGAGCAGTACTTC,CASSIAGTLFYEQYF
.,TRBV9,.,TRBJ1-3,TGTGCCAGCAGCGTAATGGGGGGCTCTGGAAACACCATATATTTT,CASSVMGGSGNTIYF
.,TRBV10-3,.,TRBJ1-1,TGTGCCAGCAGTGGTATAGGGGCTGGGACTGAAGCTTTCTTT,CASSGIGAGTEAFF
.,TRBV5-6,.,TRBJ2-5,TGTGCCAGCAGCTTGGTCCGCCAAGAGACCCAGTACTTC,CASSLVRQETQYF
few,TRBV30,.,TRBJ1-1,TGTGCCTGGAGTGCGGGGGGAGGACTGCAAGAAGCTTTCTTT,CAWSAGGGLQEAFF
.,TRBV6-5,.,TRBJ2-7,TGCGCCAGCAGCCAGACCGGGATGAGCTCCTACGAGCAGTACTTC,CASSQTGMSSYEQYF
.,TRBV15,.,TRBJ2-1,TGTGCCACCAGCAGGGACTTTACATACAATGAGCAGTTCTTC,CATSRDFTYNEQFF
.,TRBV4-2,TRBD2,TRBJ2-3,TGTGCCAGCAGCCAAGACGCTAGCGGGAGGGCTAGCACAGATACGCAGTATTTT,CASSQDASGRASTDTQYF
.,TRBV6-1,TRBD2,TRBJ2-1,TGTGCCAGCAGTGAATCCGGAGCGATTCTAGCGGGACCTATGAATGAGCAGTTCTTC,CASSESGAILAGPMNEQFF
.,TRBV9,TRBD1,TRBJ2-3,TGTGCCAGCAGCGAGCATATTCAGGGGGCAGAACATTTT,CASSEHIQGAEHF
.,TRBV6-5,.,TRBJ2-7,TGTGCCAGCCGACGAGGGTCCTACGAGCAGTACTTC,CASRRGSYEQYF
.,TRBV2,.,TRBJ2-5,TGTGCCAGCAGTGAAGAGAGCTCTACCCAGTACTTC,CASSEESSTQYF
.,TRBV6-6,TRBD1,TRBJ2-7,TGTGCCAGCAGTTACTCCCGGGACAGGGGGCGCGAGCAGTACTTC,CASSYSRDRGREQYF
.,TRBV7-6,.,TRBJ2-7,TGTGCCAGCAGCTTGTCAGTAGCGAGGGGGAGCTCCTACGAGCAGTACTTC,CASSLSVARGSSYEQYF
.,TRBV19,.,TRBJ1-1,TGTGCCAGTATCTCAGGCCCTGAAGCTTTCTTT,CASISGPEAFF
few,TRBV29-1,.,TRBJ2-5,TGCAGCGTTGCCCTACGGCTAGTCAGGGTGCAGACCCAGTACTTC,CSVALRLVRVQTQYF
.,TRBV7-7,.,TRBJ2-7,TGTGCTAGCAGCTTAGGAGGGCCAGGGGGCTCCTACGAGCAGTACTTC,CASSLGGPGGSYEQYF
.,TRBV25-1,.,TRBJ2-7,TGTGCCAGCGGCCCCTTGCAACTCGGGGAGCAGTACTTC,CASGPLQLGEQYF
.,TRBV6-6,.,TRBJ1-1,TGTGCCAGCAGCTTACAGGGTCCTGAAGCTTTCTTT,CASSLQGPEAFF